A selection of T cell receptor beta chains follows, all from one sample in a study of T-cell reconstitution after alpha-beta-depleted transplantation in children. MiXCR, applied by TCRdb to the PCR reads, yields one record per CDR3 protein. The table shows 440,000 or so distinct CDR3 sequences, with about a tenth occurring only once. Sequences were derived from PBMCs from the stem cell graft donor, sampled from the stem cell graft. Every receptor here comes from a human donor who donated a stem cell graft to a child with acute myeloid leukemia. CDR3s include the opening cysteine and the closing phenylalanine or tryptophan. Each record gives: D gene, clone size, V gene, J gene, CDR3 DNA, CDR3 protein. D genes are given only for firm matches. Size is omitted from some rows. Given values are once, few, many or a class for expanded clones.

d_call: TRBD1
clone_size: .
v_call: TRBV7-9
j_call: TRBJ1-2
cdr3_nt: TGTGCCAGCAGCCCTAAAACAGGGGTGGGGACCTATGGCTACACCTTC
cdr3_aa: CASSPKTGVGTYGYTF

d_call: .
clone_size: .
v_call: TRBV20-1
j_call: TRBJ2-3
cdr3_nt: TGCAGTACGGGGATGTTGAGGTCAGATACGCAGTATTTT
cdr3_aa: CSTGMLRSDTQYF

d_call: TRBD1
clone_size: many
v_call: TRBV2
j_call: TRBJ1-5
cdr3_nt: TGTGCCAGCAATGGCCAGGGGGCGGTCAGCAATCAGCCCCAGCATTTT
cdr3_aa: CASNGQGAVSNQPQHF

d_call: .
clone_size: many
v_call: TRBV11-1
j_call: TRBJ1-1
cdr3_nt: TGTGCCAGCAGCTTTTATTTAGAAGAAGCTTTCTTT
cdr3_aa: CASSFYLEEAFF

d_call: .
clone_size: few
v_call: TRBV4-2
j_call: TRBJ2-5
cdr3_nt: TGTGCCAGCAGCCAAGATCGACGAGAGACCCAGTACTTC
cdr3_aa: CASSQDRRETQYF

d_call: TRBD1
clone_size: few
v_call: TRBV29-1
j_call: TRBJ2-1
cdr3_nt: TGCAGCGTGGCAGGGGGCAGCGACAATGAGCAGTTCTTC
cdr3_aa: CSVAGGSDNEQFF

d_call: .
clone_size: many
v_call: TRBV5-1
j_call: TRBJ1-5
cdr3_nt: TGCGCCAGCAGCGTGGATCCTCATCAGCCCCAGCATTTT
cdr3_aa: CASSVDPHQPQHF

d_call: TRBD2
clone_size: few
v_call: TRBV12-3/TRBV12-4
j_call: TRBJ2-5
cdr3_nt: TGTGCCAGCAGTTCAGCGGGACTAGCGGAAGAGACCCAGTACTTC
cdr3_aa: CASSSAGLAEETQYF

d_call: TRBD2
clone_size: many
v_call: TRBV14
j_call: TRBJ2-1
cdr3_nt: TGTGCCAGCAAAGACCCGGGAGGGGACAATGAGCAGTTCTTC
cdr3_aa: CASKDPGGDNEQFF

d_call: TRBD1
clone_size: .
v_call: TRBV20-1
j_call: TRBJ1-1
cdr3_nt: TGCAGTGCTAAAAGGACAGGGGGTAACACTGAAGCTTTCTTT
cdr3_aa: CSAKRTGGNTEAFF

d_call: .
clone_size: few
v_call: TRBV7-2
j_call: TRBJ2-7
cdr3_nt: TGTGCCAGCAGCTCCCGCAGGCAATCCTACGAGCAGTACTTC
cdr3_aa: CASSSRRQSYEQYF

d_call: .
clone_size: many
v_call: TRBV12-3/TRBV12-4
j_call: TRBJ1-1
cdr3_nt: TGTGCCAGCAGGCAACAGCAGAACACTGAAGCTTTCTTT
cdr3_aa: CASRQQQNTEAFF

d_call: TRBD1
clone_size: many
v_call: TRBV29-1
j_call: TRBJ2-2
cdr3_nt: TGCAGCGTCCAAATCGGGACAGGGAGCACCGGGGAGCTGTTTTTT
cdr3_aa: CSVQIGTGSTGELFF

d_call: .
clone_size: .
v_call: TRBV10-1
j_call: TRBJ2-2
cdr3_nt: TGCGCCAGCGGTTCAGCCTCTGGGGAGCTGTTTTTT
cdr3_aa: CASGSASGELFF

d_call: TRBD1
clone_size: .
v_call: TRBV29-1
j_call: TRBJ2-5
cdr3_nt: TGCAGCGTAGGGGGCGAAGAGACCCAGTACTTC
cdr3_aa: CSVGGEETQYF

d_call: TRBD1
clone_size: few
v_call: TRBV2
j_call: TRBJ2-7
cdr3_nt: TGTGCCAGCAGTTTAGGGGGACAGGGGGCCCTGGGCCCCTCCTACGAGCAGTACTTC
cdr3_aa: CASSLGGQGALGPSYEQYF

d_call: TRBD2
clone_size: .
v_call: TRBV20-1
j_call: TRBJ2-7
cdr3_nt: TGCAGTGCTAGAGATCTCGAGAGGGGGTTCGGCGGGAGGAACTACGAGCAGTACTTC
cdr3_aa: CSARDLERGFGGRNYEQYF

d_call: .
clone_size: .
v_call: TRBV12-3/TRBV12-4
j_call: TRBJ2-3
cdr3_nt: TGTGCCAGCAGTTTAAGGCTAGACGCAGATACGCAGTATTTT
cdr3_aa: CASSLRLDADTQYF

d_call: TRBD2
clone_size: .
v_call: TRBV12-3/TRBV12-4
j_call: TRBJ2-1
cdr3_nt: TGTGCCAGTACGACTAGCGGGAGCTACAATGAGCAGTTCTTC
cdr3_aa: CASTTSGSYNEQFF

d_call: .
clone_size: few
v_call: TRBV5-1
j_call: TRBJ2-1
cdr3_nt: TGCGCCAGCAGCTTGGGGCAGGGCAGGGGCAATGAGCAGTTCTTC
cdr3_aa: CASSLGQGRGNEQFF

d_call: TRBD1
clone_size: few
v_call: TRBV7-9
j_call: TRBJ2-1
cdr3_nt: TGTGCCAGCAGCGACAGGGTCGATGAGCAGTTCTTC
cdr3_aa: CASSDRVDEQFF

d_call: .
clone_size: few
v_call: TRBV25-1
j_call: TRBJ2-5
cdr3_nt: TGTGCCAGCAGTGAGACGGCAGGCCTCCAAGAGACCCAGTACTTC
cdr3_aa: CASSETAGLQETQYF

d_call: .
clone_size: few
v_call: TRBV5-1
j_call: TRBJ2-5
cdr3_nt: TGCGCCAGCAGCTTGAACCCCCAAGAGACCCAGTACTTC
cdr3_aa: CASSLNPQETQYF

d_call: .
clone_size: many
v_call: TRBV6-5
j_call: TRBJ1-5
cdr3_nt: TGTGCCAGCGGTACCAATCAGCCCCAGCATTTT
cdr3_aa: CASGTNQPQHF

d_call: .
clone_size: few
v_call: TRBV7-2
j_call: TRBJ2-6
cdr3_nt: TGTGCCAGCAGCGCGGGAAGCCTCTGGGCCAACGTCCTGACTTTC
cdr3_aa: CASSAGSLWANVLTF